The present T cell receptor beta chain was sequenced within a study of cytomegalovirus exposure and HLA in healthy donors. This clone appeared a few times. What it recognizes is unknown. In the PCR, 60 Vbeta and 13 Jbeta primers were used. Repertoires were generated with immunoSEQ multiplex PCR, while TCRdb's copy carries only in-frame clones and drops some. This table has 130,000 or so clones, roughly 8.3% appearing once. The CDR3 extends over 14 amino acids. The trim removed 4 bases at V and 4 bases at J, leaving 7 bases unmatched. CDR1 is GTSNPN, CDR2 SVGIG, per germline (reference sequence). Findings of the study overall: Most TCR sequences were uncommon, yet certain public TCRs appeared in many donors. Sequencing likely generated an artifact that appeared as a cluster of highly shared sequence variants. Later analysis reportedly placed an Asian-associated ancestry cluster below the roughly 700-donor mean in N-insertions.

The clonotype originates from a middle-aged man in good health and CMV-seronegative. The V call is TRBV30, the J call TRBJ1-3; 7 bases line up with TRBD1. The sequencing sample was made of PBMCs. The CDR3 nucleotides are TGTGCCTGGACCCGACAGGGTCACGGAAACACCATATATTTT. This encodes CAWTRQGHGNTIYF.